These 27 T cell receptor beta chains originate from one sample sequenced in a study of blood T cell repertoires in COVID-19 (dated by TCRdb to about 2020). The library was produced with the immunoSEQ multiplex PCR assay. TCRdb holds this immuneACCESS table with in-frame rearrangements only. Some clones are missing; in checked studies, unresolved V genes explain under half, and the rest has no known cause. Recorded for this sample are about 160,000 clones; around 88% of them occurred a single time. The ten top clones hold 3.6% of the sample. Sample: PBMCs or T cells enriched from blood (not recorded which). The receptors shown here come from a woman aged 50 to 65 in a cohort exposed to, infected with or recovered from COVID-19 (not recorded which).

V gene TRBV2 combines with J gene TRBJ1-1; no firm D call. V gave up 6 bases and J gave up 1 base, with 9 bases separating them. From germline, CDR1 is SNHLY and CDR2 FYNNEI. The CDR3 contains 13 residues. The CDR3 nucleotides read TGTGCCAGCAGGGGCAGGCCGAACACTGAAGCTTTCTTT. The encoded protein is CASRGRPNTEAFF.

CDR3 DNA sequence: TGTGCCAGCAGGTCGGGAGAAACGAACTATGGCTACACCTTC. Its protein product is CASRSGETNYGYTF. This rearrangement joins TRBV7-3 to TRBJ1-2; D is unclear. The CDR3 length is 14 residues. V gave up 6 bases and J gave up 2 bases, with 13 bases separating them. Germline assignment: CDR1 SGHTA and CDR2 FQGTGA.

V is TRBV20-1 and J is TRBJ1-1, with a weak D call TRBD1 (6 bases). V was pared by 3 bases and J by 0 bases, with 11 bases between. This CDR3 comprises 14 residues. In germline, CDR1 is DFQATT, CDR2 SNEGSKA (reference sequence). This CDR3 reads CSASHREMNTEAFF. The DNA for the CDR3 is TGCAGTGCTAGTCACAGGGAAATGAACACTGAAGCTTTCTTT.

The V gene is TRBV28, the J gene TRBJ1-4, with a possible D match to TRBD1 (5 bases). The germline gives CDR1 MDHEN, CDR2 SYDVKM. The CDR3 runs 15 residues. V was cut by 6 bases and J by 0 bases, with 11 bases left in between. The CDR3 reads CASRVTGATNEKLFF. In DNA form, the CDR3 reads TGTGCCAGCAGGGTCACAGGAGCAACTAATGAAAAACTGTTTTTT.

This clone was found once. This CDR3 reads CASSPRGQGENGYTF. The CDR3 nucleotides are TGTGCCAGCAGTCCACGTGGACAGGGAGAAAATGGCTACACCTTC. The rearrangement uses TRBV27 and TRBJ1-2; TRBD1 aligns across 8 bases. With 5 bases clipped from V and 6 bases from J, the junction kept 11 bases outside the gene matches. The CDR3 length is 15 residues. Per germline, CDR1 MNHEY and CDR2 SMNVEV (reference sequence).

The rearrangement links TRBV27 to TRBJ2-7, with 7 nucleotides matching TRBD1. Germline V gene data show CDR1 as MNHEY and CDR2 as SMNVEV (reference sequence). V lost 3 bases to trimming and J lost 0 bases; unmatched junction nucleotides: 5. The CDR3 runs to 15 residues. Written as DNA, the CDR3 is TGTGCCAGCAGTTTTTTCCGGGACAGCTCCTACGAGCAGTACTTC. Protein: CASSFFRDSSYEQYF.

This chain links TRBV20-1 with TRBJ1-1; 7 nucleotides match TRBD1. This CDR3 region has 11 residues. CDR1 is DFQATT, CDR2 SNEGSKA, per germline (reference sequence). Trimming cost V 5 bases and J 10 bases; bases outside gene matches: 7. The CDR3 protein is CSAGDSAVAFF. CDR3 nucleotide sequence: TGCAGTGCTGGGGACAGCGCCGTAGCTTTCTTT.

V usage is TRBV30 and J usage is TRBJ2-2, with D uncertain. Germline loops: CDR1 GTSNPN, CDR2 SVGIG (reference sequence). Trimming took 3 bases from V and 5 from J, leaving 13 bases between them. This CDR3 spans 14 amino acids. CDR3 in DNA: TGTGCCTGGAGCAGACAACTCAATACCGGGGAGCTGTTTTTT. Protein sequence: CAWSRQLNTGELFF. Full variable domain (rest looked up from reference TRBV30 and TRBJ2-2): SQTIHQWPATLVQPVGSPLSLECTVEGTSNPNLYWYRQAAGRGLQLLFYSVGIGQISSEVPQNLSASRPQDRQFILSSKKLLLSDSGFYLCAWSRQLNTGELFFGEGSRLTVL.

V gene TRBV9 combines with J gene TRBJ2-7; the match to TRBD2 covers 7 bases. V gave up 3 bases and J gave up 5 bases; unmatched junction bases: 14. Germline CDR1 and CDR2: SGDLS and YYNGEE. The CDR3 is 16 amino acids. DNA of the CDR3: TGTGCCAGCAGCGCCTCAGTGGGGGGGTTAGTAGACGAGCAGTACTTC. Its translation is CASSASVGGLVDEQYF.

DNA for the CDR3: TGTGCCAGCAGTCCCGGTGTTTCTAGCACAGATACGCAGTATTTT. This codes for CASSPGVSSTDTQYF. This rearrangement joins TRBV28 to TRBJ2-3; D remains unclear. The CDR3 covers 15 residues. The germline V and J ends were trimmed by 5 bases and 0 bases, with 12 bases remaining between them. Germline V gives CDR1 MDHEN, CDR2 SYDVKM. Together with reference TRBV28 and TRBJ2-3, the CDR3 gives the full variable domain: DVKVTQSSRYLVKRTGEKVFLECVQDMDHENMFWYRQDPGLGLRLIYFSYDVKMKEKGDIPEGYSVSREKKERFSLILESASTNQTSMYLCASSPGVSSTDTQYFGPGTRLTVL.

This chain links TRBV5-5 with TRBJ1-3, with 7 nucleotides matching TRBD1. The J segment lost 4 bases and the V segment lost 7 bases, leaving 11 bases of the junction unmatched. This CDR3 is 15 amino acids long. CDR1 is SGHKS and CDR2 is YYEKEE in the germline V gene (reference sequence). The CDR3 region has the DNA TGTGCCAGCCGTCCGGCAGGGGGTTCCGGAAACACCATATATTTT. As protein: CASRPAGGSGNTIYF.

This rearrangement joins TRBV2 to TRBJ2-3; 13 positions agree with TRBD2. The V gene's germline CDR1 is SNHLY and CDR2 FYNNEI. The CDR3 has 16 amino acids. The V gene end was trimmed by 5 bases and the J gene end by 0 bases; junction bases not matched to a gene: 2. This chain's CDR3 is CASSPTSGRSTDTQYF. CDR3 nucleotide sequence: TGTGCCAGCAGTCCGACTAGCGGGAGGAGCACAGATACGCAGTATTTT.

CDR3 nucleotides: TGTGCCAGCAGTGAGCTCCAGGGAATGGCAGATACGCAGTATTTT. This translates into CASSELQGMADTQYF. V is TRBV6-1 and J is TRBJ2-3; a possible D gene is TRBD1 (5 bases). CDR3 length equals 15 residues. In germline, CDR1 is MNHNS, CDR2 SASEGT. V was shortened by 3 bases and J by 4 bases, with 14 bases between the two germline ends.

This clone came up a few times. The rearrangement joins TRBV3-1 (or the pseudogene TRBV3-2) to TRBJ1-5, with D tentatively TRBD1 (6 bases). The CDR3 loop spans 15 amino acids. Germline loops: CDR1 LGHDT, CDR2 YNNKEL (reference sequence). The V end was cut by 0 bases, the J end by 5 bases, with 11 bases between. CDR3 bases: TGTGCCAGCAGCCAAGAAAGGGACACCGATCAGCCCCAGCATTTT. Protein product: CASSQERDTDQPQHF.

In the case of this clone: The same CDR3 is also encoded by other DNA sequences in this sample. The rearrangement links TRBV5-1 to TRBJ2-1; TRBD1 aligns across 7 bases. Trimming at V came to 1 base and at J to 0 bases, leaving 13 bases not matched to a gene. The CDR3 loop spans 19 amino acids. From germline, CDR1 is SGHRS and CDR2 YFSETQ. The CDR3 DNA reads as TGCGCCAGCAGCTTGTGGCCCCGACAGGGAACTAGCTCCTACAATGAGCAGTTCTTC. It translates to CASSLWPRQGTSSYNEQFF.

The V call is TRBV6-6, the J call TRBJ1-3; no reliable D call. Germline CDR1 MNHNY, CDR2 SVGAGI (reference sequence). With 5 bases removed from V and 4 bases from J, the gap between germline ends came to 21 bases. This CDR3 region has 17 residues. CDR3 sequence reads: CASSPTLIRAGGNTIYF. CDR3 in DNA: TGTGCCAGCAGTCCCACCCTCATTAGGGCGGGGGGAAACACCATATATTTT.

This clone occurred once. In DNA form, the CDR3 reads TGTGCCAGCAGCACAGGGTTGACCACTGAAGCTTTCTTT. Encoded protein: CASSTGLTTEAFF. The chain has TRBV3-1 (or the pseudogene TRBV3-2) and TRBJ1-1; possibly TRBD1 for D (6 bases). Trimming stripped 5 bases from V and 4 bases from J, with 11 bases between. The CDR3 spans 13 residues. The germline V gene encodes CDR1 LGHDT and CDR2 YNNKEL (reference sequence).

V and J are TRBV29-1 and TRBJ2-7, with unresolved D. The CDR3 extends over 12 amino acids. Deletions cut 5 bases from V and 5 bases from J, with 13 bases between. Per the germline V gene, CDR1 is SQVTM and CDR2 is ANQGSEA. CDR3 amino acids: CSVRGGWNEQYF. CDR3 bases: TGCAGCGTTCGCGGCGGTTGGAACGAGCAGTACTTC.

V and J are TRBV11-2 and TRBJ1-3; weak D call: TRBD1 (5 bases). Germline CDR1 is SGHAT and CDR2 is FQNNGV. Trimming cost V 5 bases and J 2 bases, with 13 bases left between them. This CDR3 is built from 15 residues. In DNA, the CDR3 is TGTGCCAGCAGCCTGCAGGGTACGGCTGGAAACACCATATATTTT. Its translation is CASSLQGTAGNTIYF. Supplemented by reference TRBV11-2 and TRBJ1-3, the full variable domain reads EAGVAQSPRYKIIEKRQSVAFWCNPISGHATLYWYQQILGQGPKLLIQFQNNGVVDDSQLPKDRFSAERLKGVDSTLKIQPAKLEDSAVYLCASSLQGTAGNTIYFGEGSWLTVV.

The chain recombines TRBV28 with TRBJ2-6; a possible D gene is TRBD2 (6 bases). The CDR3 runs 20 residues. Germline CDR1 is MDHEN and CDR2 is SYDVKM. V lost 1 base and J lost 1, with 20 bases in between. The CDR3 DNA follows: TGTGCCAGCAGTTTATATTCCGGGACTGAACCATTTTCTGGGGCCAACGTCCTGACTTTC. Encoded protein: CASSLYSGTEPFSGANVLTF.

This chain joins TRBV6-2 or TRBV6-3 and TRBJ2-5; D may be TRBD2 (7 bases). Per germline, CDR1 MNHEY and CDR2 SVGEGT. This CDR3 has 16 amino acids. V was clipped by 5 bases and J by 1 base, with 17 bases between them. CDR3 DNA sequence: TGTGCCAGCAGTGAGGGGGGACTAACGTTCCAAGAGACCCAGTACTTC. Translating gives CASSEGGLTFQETQYF.

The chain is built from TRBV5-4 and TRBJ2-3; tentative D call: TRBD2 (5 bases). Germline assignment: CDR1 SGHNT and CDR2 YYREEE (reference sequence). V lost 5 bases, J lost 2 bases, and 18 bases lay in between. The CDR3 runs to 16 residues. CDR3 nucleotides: TGTGCCAGCAGTCCAGGACTGTCACCAATCACAGATACGCAGTATTTT. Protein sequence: CASSPGLSPITDTQYF.

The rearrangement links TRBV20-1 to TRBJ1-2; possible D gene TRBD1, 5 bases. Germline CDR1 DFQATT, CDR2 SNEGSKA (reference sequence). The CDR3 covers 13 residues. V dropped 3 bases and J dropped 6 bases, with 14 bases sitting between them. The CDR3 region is CSASQGSLNGYTF. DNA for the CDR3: TGCAGTGCTAGTCAGGGATCTTTAAATGGCTACACCTTC.

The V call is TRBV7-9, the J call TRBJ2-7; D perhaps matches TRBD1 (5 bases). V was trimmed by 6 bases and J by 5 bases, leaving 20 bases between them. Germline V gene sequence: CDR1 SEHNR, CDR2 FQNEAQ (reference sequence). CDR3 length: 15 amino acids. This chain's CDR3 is CASRSTDSVVHEQYF. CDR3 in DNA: TGTGCCAGCAGGTCAACTGACAGCGTGGTCCACGAGCAGTACTTC. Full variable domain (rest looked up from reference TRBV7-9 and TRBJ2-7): DTGVSQNPRHKITKRGQNVTFRCDPISEHNRLYWYRQTLGQGPEFLTYFQNEAQLEKSRLLSDRFSAERPKGSFSTLEIQRTEQGDSAMYLCASRSTDSVVHEQYFGPGTRLTVT.

The CDR3 is CASSSGLPKNTDTQYF. The CDR3 nucleotides read TGTGCCAGCAGCTCGGGACTACCTAAAAACACAGATACGCAGTATTTT. The V gene is TRBV5-4, the J gene TRBJ2-3, with 7 bases identical to TRBD2. The CDR3 spans 16 residues. V shed 3 bases, J shed 2 bases, and the junction held 9 bases outside the gene matches. The germline V gene encodes CDR1 SGHNT and CDR2 YYREEE (reference sequence).

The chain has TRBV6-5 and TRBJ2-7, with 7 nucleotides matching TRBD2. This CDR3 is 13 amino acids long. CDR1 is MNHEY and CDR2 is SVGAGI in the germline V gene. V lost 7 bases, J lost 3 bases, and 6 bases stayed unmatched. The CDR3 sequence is CASTRERGYEQYF. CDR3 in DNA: TGTGCCAGCACCCGGGAGCGGGGCTACGAGCAGTACTTC.

The CDR3 loop reads CASSKERSGSYGYTF. In DNA, the CDR3 is TGTGCCAGCAGCAAAGAGAGGTCTGGCAGCTATGGCTACACCTTC. This sequence joins TRBV21-1 and TRBJ1-2. TRBV21-1 is assigned pseudogene status. This CDR3 region has 15 residues.